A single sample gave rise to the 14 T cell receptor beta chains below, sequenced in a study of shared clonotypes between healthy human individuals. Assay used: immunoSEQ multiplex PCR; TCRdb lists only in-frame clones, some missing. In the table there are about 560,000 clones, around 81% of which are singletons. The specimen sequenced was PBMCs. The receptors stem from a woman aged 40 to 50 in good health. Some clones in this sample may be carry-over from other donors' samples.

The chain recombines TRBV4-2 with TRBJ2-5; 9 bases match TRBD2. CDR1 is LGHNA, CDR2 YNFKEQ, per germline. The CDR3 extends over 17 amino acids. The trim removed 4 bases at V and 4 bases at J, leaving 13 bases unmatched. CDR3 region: CASSPRAGGPVRETQYF. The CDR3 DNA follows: TGTGCCAGCAGCCCAAGGGCGGGAGGGCCAGTTCGAGAGACCCAGTACTTC.

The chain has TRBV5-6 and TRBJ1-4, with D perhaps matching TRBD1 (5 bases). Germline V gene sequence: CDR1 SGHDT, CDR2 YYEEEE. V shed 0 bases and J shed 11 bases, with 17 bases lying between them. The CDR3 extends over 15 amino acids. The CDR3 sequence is CASSLVTGPGRKLFF. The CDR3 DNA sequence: TGTGCCAGCAGCTTGGTTACAGGCCCCGGTCGGAAACTGTTTTTT.

The CDR3 region has the DNA TGCAGCGTTGTAGGTGGTGGGACGCATACCTACGAGCAGTACTTC. This translates into CSVVGGGTHTYEQYF. This chain uses TRBV29-1 with TRBJ2-7; D is perhaps TRBD1 or TRBD2 (5 bases each). Germline loops: CDR1 SQVTM, CDR2 ANQGSEA. The CDR3 totals 15 residues. Between the trimmed V and J ends, which lost 4 bases and 2 bases, there was a span of 18 bases.

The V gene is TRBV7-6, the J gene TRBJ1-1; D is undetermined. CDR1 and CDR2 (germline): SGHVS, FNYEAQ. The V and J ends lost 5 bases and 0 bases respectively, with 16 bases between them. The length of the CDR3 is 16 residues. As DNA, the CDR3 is TGTGCCAGCAGCCCGAAGCCCCCAGCCATGAACACTGAAGCTTTCTTT. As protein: CASSPKPPAMNTEAFF.

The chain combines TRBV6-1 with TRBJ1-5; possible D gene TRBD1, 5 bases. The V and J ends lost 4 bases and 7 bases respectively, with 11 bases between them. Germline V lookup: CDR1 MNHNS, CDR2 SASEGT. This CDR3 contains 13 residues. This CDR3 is CASSAGYRQPQHF. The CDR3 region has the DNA TGTGCCAGCAGTGCAGGGTATCGACAGCCCCAGCATTTT.

The DNA for the CDR3 is TGTGCCAGCAGCATCCGGACTAGCGGAAGCACAGATACGCAGTATTTT. As protein: CASSIRTSGSTDTQYF. This sequence joins TRBV5-4 and TRBJ2-3, with 10 bases aligning to TRBD2. Germline CDR1 reads SGHNT; CDR2 reads YYREEE (reference sequence). The CDR3 is 16 residues long. The trim removed 4 bases at V and 0 bases at J, leaving 5 bases unmatched.

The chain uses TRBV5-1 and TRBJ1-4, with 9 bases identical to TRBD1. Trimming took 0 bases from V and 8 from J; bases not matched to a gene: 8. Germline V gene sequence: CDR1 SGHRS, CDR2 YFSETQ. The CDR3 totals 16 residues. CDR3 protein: CASSLGFYGTGEKLFF. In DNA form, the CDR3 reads TGCGCCAGCAGCTTGGGGTTCTATGGGACAGGGGAAAAACTGTTTTTT.

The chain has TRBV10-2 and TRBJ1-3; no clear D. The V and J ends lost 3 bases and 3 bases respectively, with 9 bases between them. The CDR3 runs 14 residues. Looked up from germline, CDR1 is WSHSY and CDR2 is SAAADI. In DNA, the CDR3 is TGCGCCAGCAGTGATTCGGCACTTGGAAACACCATATATTTT. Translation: CASSDSALGNTIYF.

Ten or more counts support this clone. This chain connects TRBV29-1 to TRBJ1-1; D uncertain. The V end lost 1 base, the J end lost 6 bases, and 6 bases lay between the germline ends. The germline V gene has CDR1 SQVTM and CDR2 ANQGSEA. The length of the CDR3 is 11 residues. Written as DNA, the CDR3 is TGCAGCGTTGAAGTCTATTCTGAAGCTTTCTTT. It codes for CSVEVYSEAFF.

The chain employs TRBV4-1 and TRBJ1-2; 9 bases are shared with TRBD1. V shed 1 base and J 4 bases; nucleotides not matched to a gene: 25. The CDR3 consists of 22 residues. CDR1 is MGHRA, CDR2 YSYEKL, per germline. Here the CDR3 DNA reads TGCGCCAGCAGCCAAGTAGGAGGGGACCCACGCCCCGGGACAGGGTTTAGCTATGGCTACACCTTC. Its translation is CASSQVGGDPRPGTGFSYGYTF.

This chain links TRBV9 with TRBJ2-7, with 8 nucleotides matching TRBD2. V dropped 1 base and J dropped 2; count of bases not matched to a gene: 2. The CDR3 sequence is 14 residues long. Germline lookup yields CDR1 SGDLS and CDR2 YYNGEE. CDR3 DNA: TGTGCCAGCAGCGTAAGTAGCGGGACCTACGAGCAGTACTTC. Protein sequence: CASSVSSGTYEQYF.

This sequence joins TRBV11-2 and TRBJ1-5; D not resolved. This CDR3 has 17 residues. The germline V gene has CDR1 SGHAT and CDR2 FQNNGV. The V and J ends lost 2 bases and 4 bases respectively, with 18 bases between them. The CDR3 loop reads CASSLLGPRHQNQPQHF. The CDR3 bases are TGTGCCAGCAGCTTATTGGGCCCCCGACATCAGAATCAGCCCCAGCATTTT.

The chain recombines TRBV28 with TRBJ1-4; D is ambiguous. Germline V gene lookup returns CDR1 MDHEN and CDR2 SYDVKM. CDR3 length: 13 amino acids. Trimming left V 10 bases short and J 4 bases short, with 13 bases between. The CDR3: CATGSGNNEKLFF. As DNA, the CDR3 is TGTGCCACCGGGTCTGGGAATAATGAAAAACTGTTTTTT. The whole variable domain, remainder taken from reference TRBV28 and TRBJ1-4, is DVKVTQSSRYLVKRTGEKVFLECVQDMDHENMFWYRQDPGLGLRLIYFSYDVKMKEKGDIPEGYSVSREKKERFSLILESASTNQTSMYLCATGSGNNEKLFFGSGTQLSVL.

The CDR3, as DNA: TGTGCCAGCAGTGACCGTGACAGGGGGCACTCCTACGAGCAGTACTTC. Amino acids: CASSDRDRGHSYEQYF. The chain combines TRBV2 with TRBJ2-7, with TRBD1 matching 10 bases. Losses at the gene ends were 3 bases for V and 0 bases for J; bases not matched to a gene: 5. The CDR3 spans 16 residues. CDR1 and CDR2 (germline): SNHLY, FYNNEI. The variable domain in full, completed from reference TRBV2 and TRBJ2-7, reads EPEVTQTPSHQVTQMGQEVILRCVPISNHLYFYWYRQILGQKVEFLVSFYNNEISEKSEIFDDQFSVERPDGSNFTLKIRSTKLEDSAMYFCASSDRDRGHSYEQYFGPGTRLTVT.